The 19 T cell receptor beta chains given below trace back to one sample, sequenced in a study of cytomegalovirus exposure and HLA in healthy donors. 60 Vbeta and 13 Jbeta primers were used in PCR. Generated by immunoSEQ multiplex PCR, the TCRdb table keeps only in-frame clones and is missing some. The sample contains around 100,000 clones, 65% to 80% of which appear only once. The sequenced sample was PBMCs. These receptors were collected from a woman aged 18-29 years in good health and CMV-seropositive.

The J gene is TRBJ1-4, the V gene TRBV7-7; D is undetermined. V was pared by 3 bases and J by 0 bases, with 17 bases between. CDR1 and CDR2 from the germline V gene are SSHAT and FNYEAQ (reference sequence). The CDR3 consists of 18 residues. The CDR3 reads CASSFEREVVATNEKLFF. DNA for the CDR3: TGTGCCAGCAGCTTCGAGAGGGAGGTCGTCGCAACTAATGAAAAACTGTTTTTT.

This chain joins TRBV28 and TRBJ2-4; D is possibly TRBD2 (5 bases). Germline CDR1 and CDR2: MDHEN and SYDVKM. The CDR3 runs 15 residues. Deletions cut 4 bases from V and 3 bases from J, with 13 bases between. This CDR3 is CASSYRGYDKNIQYF. The CDR3, as DNA: TGTGCCAGCAGTTACCGGGGTTATGACAAAAACATTCAGTACTTC.

Points on this clone: Here the CDR3 omits its conserved ending phenylalanine or tryptophan, so a read error is the likely source. The rearrangement joins TRBV6-5 to TRBJ1-6, with unresolved D. This CDR3 has 13 residues. Trimming cost V 8 bases and J 7 bases, with 12 bases left between them. The germline CDR1 and CDR2 sequences are MNHEY and SVGAGI. Here the CDR3 DNA reads TGTGCCAGCGGGAGGGTACAAAATTCACCCCTCCACCTT. It yields the protein CASGRVQNSPLHL.

This clone was seen a handful of times. CDR3: CASSPPRVSRAYEQYF. DNA of the CDR3: TGTGCCAGCAGCCCACCCCGCGTTTCGCGGGCCTACGAGCAGTACTTC. This chain joins TRBV7-3 and TRBJ2-7, with a tentative D call TRBD2 (5 bases). CDR3 length: 16 residues. Between the trimmed V and J ends, which lost 5 bases and 2 bases, there was a span of 19 bases. Germline lookup yields CDR1 SGHTA and CDR2 FQGTGA.

This chain connects TRBV12-5 to TRBJ1-4, with D tentatively TRBD1 (6 bases). There are 13 residues in the CDR3. The V end lost 5 bases, the J end lost 8 bases, and 12 bases lay between the germline ends. The germline V gene encodes CDR1 LGHNT and CDR2 FRNRAP. The CDR3 DNA sequence: TGTGCTAGTGGTAAAGGGGGTAACGAAAAACTGTTTTTT. Translation: CASGKGGNEKLFF.

V usage is TRBV9 and J usage is TRBJ2-2; TRBD2 agrees at 9 bases. The junction had 6 bases not matched to a gene; V was cut back by 0 bases and J by 0 bases. The CDR3 extends over 18 amino acids. Per the germline V gene, CDR1 is SGDLS and CDR2 is YYNGEE. CDR3 bases: TGTGCCAGCAGCGTAGTAGGTAGCGGGGGCGCGAACACCGGGGAGCTGTTTTTT. This encodes CASSVVGSGGANTGELFF.

This clone has only a few counts. The gene calls are TRBV27 and TRBJ1-2; tentatively, D is TRBD1 (5 bases). The V and J ends lost 2 bases and 10 bases respectively, with 14 bases between them. Germline V gene data show CDR1 as MNHEY and CDR2 as SMNVEV (reference sequence). The CDR3 totals 13 residues. CDR3 sequence (DNA): TGTGCCAGCAGTTTAAAGACAGTTGCTGACTACACCTTC. Translating it yields CASSLKTVADYTF.

This rearrangement joins TRBV5-1 to TRBJ2-2; TRBD2 matches at 16 bases. Germline lookup yields CDR1 SGHRS and CDR2 YFSETQ. V lost 4 bases to trimming and J lost 1 base; unmatched junction nucleotides: 4. This CDR3 spans 18 amino acids. CDR3 in DNA: TGCGCCAGCAGCCCGGGACTAGCGGGAGGGCGGAACACCGGGGAGCTGTTTTTT. Encoded protein: CASSPGLAGGRNTGELFF.

V and J are TRBV9 and TRBJ1-1, with D unclear. The CDR3 contains 14 residues. Germline V CDR1 and CDR2: SGDLS, YYNGEE. V lost 0 bases and J 1 base, leaving 7 bases between the germline ends. The CDR3 loop reads CASSVVERNTEAFF. The CDR3 DNA is TGTGCCAGCAGCGTAGTCGAGAGGAACACTGAAGCTTTCTTT.

This chain uses TRBV5-1 with TRBJ1-1, with 9 bases lining up with TRBD1. This CDR3 spans 15 amino acids. J was trimmed by 4 bases and V by 4 bases; bases with no gene match: 8. Germline V lookup: CDR1 SGHRS, CDR2 YFSETQ. CDR3 in amino acids: CASSGGQGRGTEAFF. Here the CDR3 DNA reads TGCGCCAGCAGCGGGGGACAGGGCCGCGGCACTGAAGCTTTCTTT.

This clone was picked up a small number of times. The chain has TRBV19 and TRBJ1-6; D is possibly TRBD1 (5 bases). Between the trimmed V and J ends, which lost 6 bases and 6 bases, there was a span of 9 bases. The CDR3 length is 13 residues. Germline-derived CDR1 and CDR2 are LNHDA and SQIVND (reference sequence). The CDR3 DNA is TGTGCCAGTAGCACAGGCGCTAATTCACCCCTCCACTTT. This encodes CASSTGANSPLHF.

CDR3 protein: CATTHSSQPQHF. CDR3 coding DNA: TGTGCCACCACCCACTCGTCTCAGCCCCAGCATTTT. The chain employs TRBV6-1 and TRBJ1-5; D is unclear. Germline CDR1 is MNHNS and CDR2 is SASEGT. With 10 bases removed from V and 6 bases from J, the gap between germline ends came to 13 bases. This CDR3 contains 12 residues.

The V call is TRBV7-2, the J call TRBJ1-5; D may be TRBD1 (6 bases). The germline V gene encodes CDR1 SGHTA and CDR2 FQGNSA. This CDR3 has 16 amino acids. Trimming removed 5 bases from V and 0 bases from J, with 14 bases in between. CDR3 sequence (DNA): TGTGCCAGCAGCAGCCGACAGGTCTATAGCAATCAGCCCCAGCATTTT. Amino acid sequence: CASSSRQVYSNQPQHF. Variable domain in full (rest from reference TRBV7-2 and TRBJ1-5): GAGVSQSPSNKVTEKGKDVELRCDPISGHTALYWYRQSLGQGLEFLIYFQGNSAPDKSGLPSDRFSAERTGGSVSTLTIQRTQQEDSAVYLCASSSRQVYSNQPQHFGDGTRLSIL.

The gene calls are TRBV4-2 and TRBJ1-1; perhaps TRBD1 as D (6 bases). This CDR3 region has 17 residues. Looked up from germline, CDR1 is LGHNA and CDR2 is YNFKEQ. Trimming shortened V by 0 bases and J by 4 bases, and 18 bases separated the two germline ends. The CDR3 nucleotides read TGTGCCAGCAGCCAAGATGGGGCAGGGGCAATCGGCACTGAAGCTTTCTTT. As protein: CASSQDGAGAIGTEAFF.

As regards this clone: This sample includes further DNA sequences coding for the same CDR3. V is TRBV4-3 and J is TRBJ1-2; D is perhaps TRBD1 (5 bases). V was shortened by 1 base and J by 4 bases, with 10 bases between the two germline ends. CDR3 size: 14 residues. CDR1 and CDR2 (germline): LGHNA, YSLEER. The CDR3 loop is CASSQGQPVYGYTF. The CDR3 nucleotides read TGCGCCAGCAGCCAAGGACAGCCAGTCTATGGCTACACCTTC.

Of note for this clone: One junction end does not reproduce the germline sequence, and a read error may be involved. The chain carries TRBV7-7 and TRBJ2-3; 9 bases fit TRBD2. Germline V CDR1 and CDR2: SSHAT, FNYEAQ (reference sequence). This CDR3 is 18 amino acids long. CDR3: CASSPGTSKRGSTDTQYF. CDR3 nucleotide sequence: TGTGCTAGCAGCCCCGGGACTAGCAAGAGGGGGAGCACAGATACGCAGTATTTT.

The V gene is TRBV6-1, the J gene TRBJ2-3, with 7 bases fitting TRBD1. The CDR3 consists of 14 residues. From germline, CDR1 is MNHNS and CDR2 SASEGT. V shed 10 bases and J 0 bases; nucleotides not matched to a gene: 7. The CDR3 DNA follows: TGTGCCACCAGCACAGGGGAAAGCACAGATACGCAGTATTTT. Translation: CATSTGESTDTQYF.

CDR3 loop: CASSPDRLQPQHF. CDR3 bases: TGTGCCAGCTCACCCGACAGGCTCCAGCCCCAGCATTTT. The chain recombines TRBV18 with TRBJ1-5; TRBD1 might be the D (6 bases). Trimming took 3 bases from V and 7 from J, leaving 10 bases between them. The length of the CDR3 is 13 residues. CDR1 KGHSH and CDR2 LQKENI come from the germline V gene.

As regards this clone: The junction does not match germline at one end; this may be a read error. The chain joins TRBV5-1 to TRBJ1-2; D not certain. The germline V gene has CDR1 SGHRS and CDR2 YFSETQ. This CDR3 has 16 amino acids. The CDR3 reads CASSPRVEGVGYVYTF. The CDR3 bases are TGCGCCAGCAGCCCACGTGTCGAGGGAGTTGGCTATGTCTACACCTTC.